Below are 27 T cell receptor beta chains sequenced from a single sample in a study of blood T cell repertoires in COVID-19. Data came from immunoSEQ multiplex PCR; TCRdb stores just in-frame clones and leaves some out. The sample has about 24,000 clones, around 74% seen once. Sequenced input: peripheral blood. All receptors derive from a man in his fifties or sixties with COVID-19, enrolled during active disease.

The rearrangement joins TRBV6-5 to TRBJ2-3; 13 nucleotides line up with TRBD2. The germline gives CDR1 MNHEY, CDR2 SVGAGI. Trimming took 5 bases from V and 4 from J; bases not matched to a gene: 3. The CDR3 sequence is 15 residues long. The CDR3 DNA sequence: TGTGCCAGCAGTACACTAGCGGGGGGGCCAGATACGCAGTATTTT. Its translation is CASSTLAGGPDTQYF.

This sequence joins TRBV7-9 and TRBJ1-2; 7 bases align to TRBD1. J gave up 5 bases and V 1 base, and 10 bases lay outside the gene matches. In germline, CDR1 is SEHNR, CDR2 FQNEAQ (reference sequence). CDR3 length equals 16 residues. The CDR3 sequence: CASSLGAPQGLYGYTF. As DNA, the CDR3 is TGTGCCAGCAGCTTAGGAGCCCCACAGGGGCTGTATGGCTACACCTTC.

V is TRBV5-4 and J is TRBJ2-1; a possible D gene is TRBD2 (5 bases). The ends were cut back, 4 bases at V and 9 bases at J, with 17 bases in the middle. CDR3 length: 14 amino acids. CDR1 SGHNT and CDR2 YYREEE come from the germline V gene (reference sequence). CDR3 loop: CASSRGFGSAEQFF. The CDR3 coding sequence is TGTGCCAGCAGCCGAGGGTTTGGGTCAGCTGAGCAGTTCTTC.

This clone was seen once. The chain joins TRBV11-3 to TRBJ2-1, with D possibly matching TRBD2 (5 bases). The V end lost 4 bases, the J end lost 5 bases, and 21 bases lay between the germline ends. This CDR3 comprises 17 residues. Germline assignment: CDR1 SGHNT and CDR2 YENEEA. The CDR3, as DNA: TGTGCCAGCAGCTCACCCTTTGGGCTAGCTGAAGACAATGAGCAGTTCTTC. Its protein is CASSSPFGLAEDNEQFF.

The chain has TRBV6-1 and TRBJ1-5; D is unresolved. CDR1 and CDR2 (germline): MNHNS, SASEGT. V was shortened by 3 bases and J by 3 bases, with 6 bases between the two germline ends. This CDR3 comprises 13 residues. The chain's CDR3 is CASSESYNQPQHF. DNA for the CDR3: TGTGCCAGCAGTGAGTCTTACAATCAGCCCCAGCATTTT.

The V call is TRBV9, the J call TRBJ2-2; 8 nucleotides line up with TRBD2. Germline V gene data show CDR1 as SGDLS and CDR2 as YYNGEE. Losses at the gene ends were 5 bases for V and 2 bases for J; bases not matched to a gene: 5. The CDR3 extends over 15 amino acids. The chain's CDR3 is CASRETSVNTGELFF. Here the CDR3 DNA reads TGTGCCAGCAGGGAGACTAGCGTAAACACCGGGGAGCTGTTTTTT.

The chain carries TRBV9 and TRBJ1-4; TRBD1 matches at 7 bases. This CDR3 has 16 residues. V lost 0 bases, J lost 2 bases, and 4 bases stayed unmatched. Germline CDR1 SGDLS, CDR2 YYNGEE. The CDR3 DNA follows: TGTGCCAGCAGCGTAGGGACAGGAGCGACTAATGAAAAACTGTTTTTT. It yields the protein CASSVGTGATNEKLFF.

The chain links TRBV2 to TRBJ1-6; the match to TRBD1 covers 7 bases. V lost 6 bases and J lost 10; bases outside the gene matches: 9. The length of the CDR3 is 14 residues. From germline, CDR1 is SNHLY and CDR2 FYNNEI. The CDR3 here is CASRIDRVASPLHF. The CDR3, as DNA: TGTGCCAGCAGGATAGACAGGGTCGCCTCACCCCTCCACTTT. Full variable domain (missing parts from reference TRBV2 and TRBJ1-6): EPEVTQTPSHQVTQMGQEVILRCVPISNHLYFYWYRQILGQKVEFLVSFYNNEISEKSEIFDDQFSVERPDGSNFTLKIRSTKLEDSAMYFCASRIDRVASPLHFGNGTRLTVT.

This clone was recorded a few times. V gene TRBV5-1 combines with J gene TRBJ1-3, with D unclear. Germline V lookup: CDR1 SGHRS, CDR2 YFSETQ. The CDR3 covers 16 residues. V lost 4 bases and J lost 0, with 14 bases in between. In DNA form, the CDR3 reads TGCGCCAGCAGCGGAGCCCCTCCAGACTCTGGAAACACCATATATTTT. Translation: CASSGAPPDSGNTIYF. Full variable domain (remainder filled in from reference TRBV5-1 and TRBJ1-3): KAGVTQTPRYLIKTRGQQVTLSCSPISGHRSVSWYQQTPGQGLQFLFEYFSETQRNKGNFPGRFSGRQFSNSRSEMNVSTLELGDSALYLCASSGAPPDSGNTIYFGEGSWLTVV.

This sequence joins TRBV10-2 and TRBJ2-7; 9 bases are shared with TRBD1. CDR1 is WSHSY and CDR2 is SAAADI in the germline V gene. The CDR3 is 14 amino acids. The junction had 4 bases not matched to a gene; V was cut back by 6 bases and J by 1 base. CDR3 nucleotide sequence: TGCGCCAGCAGAACAGGGGGCGCTTCCTACGAGCAGTACTTC. This sequence encodes CASRTGGASYEQYF.

This clone appeared a few times. V usage is TRBV10-3 and J usage is TRBJ1-1; D ambiguous. Trimming pared 2 bases from V and 0 bases from J, leaving 7 bases between. Germline V gene sequence: CDR1 ENHRY, CDR2 SYGVKD. This CDR3 contains 14 residues. The CDR3 loop is CAISERSVNTEAFF. The CDR3 region has the DNA TGTGCCATCAGTGAGCGTTCCGTGAACACTGAAGCTTTCTTT.

The rearrangement uses TRBV29-1 and TRBJ2-1; no firm D call. The CDR3 is made up of 12 amino acids. In germline, CDR1 is SQVTM, CDR2 ANQGSEA. Trimming stripped 2 bases from V and 8 bases from J, with 10 bases between. The CDR3 region is CSVEPSSDEQFF. The CDR3 nucleotides are TGCAGCGTTGAACCTTCTAGTGATGAGCAGTTCTTC.

This clone was observed a few times. The chain recombines TRBV9 with TRBJ1-2; D is perhaps TRBD1 (6 bases). This CDR3 is built from 13 residues. V gave up 0 bases and J gave up 8 bases, with 11 bases separating them. Germline lookup yields CDR1 SGDLS and CDR2 YYNGEE. Here the CDR3 DNA reads TGTGCCAGCAGCGTAGAACAGGGATCAGGCTACACCTTC. Translated, it gives CASSVEQGSGYTF. Full variable domain (remainder filled in from reference TRBV9 and TRBJ1-2): DSGVTQTPKHLITATGQRVTLRCSPRSGDLSVYWYQQSLDQGLQFLIQYYNGEERAKGNILERFSAQQFPDLHSELNLSSLELGDSALYFCASSVEQGSGYTFGSGTRLTVV.

This clone has just a few counts. The chain employs TRBV5-6 and TRBJ1-3; D possibly corresponds to TRBD1 (6 bases). Germline V gene sequence: CDR1 SGHDT, CDR2 YYEEEE. The CDR3 totals 15 residues. V lost 5 bases and J 3 bases, leaving 15 bases between the germline ends. The CDR3 is CASRAQGRDGNTIYF. The CDR3 bases are TGTGCCAGCAGGGCCCAGGGGCGTGATGGAAACACCATATATTTT.

This rearrangement joins TRBV5-1 to TRBJ1-4; 9 bases map to TRBD1. CDR1 is SGHRS and CDR2 is YFSETQ in the germline V gene. The CDR3 extends over 17 amino acids. Trimming took 0 bases from V and 5 from J; bases not matched to a gene: 8. The CDR3 DNA sequence: TGCGCCAGCAGCTTGGAACCACAGGGGGCTGGGAATGAAAAACTGTTTTTT. Translated: CASSLEPQGAGNEKLFF. The full variable domain, completed using reference TRBV5-1 and TRBJ1-4, is KAGVTQTPRYLIKTRGQQVTLSCSPISGHRSVSWYQQTPGQGLQFLFEYFSETQRNKGNFPGRFSGRQFSNSRSEMNVSTLELGDSALYLCASSLEPQGAGNEKLFFGSGTQLSVL.

V usage is TRBV7-7 and J usage is TRBJ2-1, with 9 bases aligning to TRBD2. The CDR3 is made up of 15 amino acids. The V gene end was trimmed by 5 bases and the J gene end by 8 bases; junction bases not matched to a gene: 10. Looked up from germline, CDR1 is SSHAT and CDR2 is FNYEAQ (reference sequence). The CDR3 loop is CASSPQGGGADEQFF. In DNA, the CDR3 is TGTGCCAGCAGCCCGCAGGGCGGGGGGGCTGATGAGCAGTTCTTC. Supplemented by reference TRBV7-7 and TRBJ2-1, the full variable domain reads GAGVSQSPRYKVTKRGQDVTLRCDPISSHATLYWYQQALGQGPEFLTYFNYEAQPDKSGLPSDRFSAERPEGSISTLTIQRTEQRDSAMYRCASSPQGGGADEQFFGPGTRLTVL.

The V call is TRBV28, the J call TRBJ2-7; 9 bases align to TRBD1. The ends lost 8 bases at V and 5 bases at J; junction bases unmatched: 13. The CDR3 runs to 15 residues. Germline V gene lookup returns CDR1 MDHEN and CDR2 SYDVKM. The CDR3 nucleotides read TGTGCCAGCTCGAACTTTTGGGACAGGGAACACGAGCAGTACTTC. The encoded protein is CASSNFWDREHEQYF.

V gene TRBV6-5 combines with J gene TRBJ2-7; 10 nucleotides line up with TRBD1. The CDR3 loop spans 15 amino acids. In germline, CDR1 is MNHEY, CDR2 SVGAGI. J was trimmed by 3 bases and V by 2 bases; bases with no gene match: 4. The CDR3 nucleotides read TGTGCCAGCAGTTACCGCGGACAGGGGGTCTACGAGCAGTACTTC. Translation: CASSYRGQGVYEQYF.

As for this clone: It differs at one base from a far larger clone, so likely a read error. This CDR3 is also generated by other DNA sequences in the sample. The chain combines TRBV9 with TRBJ1-2; 9 bases match TRBD1. From germline, CDR1 is SGDLS and CDR2 YYNGEE. This CDR3 has 14 amino acids. For the CDR3, the DNA is TGTGCCCGCAGCGTAGGTGACAGGGGGGGAGGCTACACCTTC. This sequence encodes CARSVGDRGGGYTF.

The chain uses TRBV28 and TRBJ2-2; 7 nucleotides match TRBD2. The ends lost 3 bases at V and 4 bases at J; junction bases unmatched: 5. This CDR3 is built from 15 residues. CDR1 and CDR2 (germline): MDHEN, SYDVKM. CDR3 nucleotides: TGTGCCAGCAGTTTTCGGGGGGTTATCACCGGGGAGCTGTTTTTT. Protein product: CASSFRGVITGELFF.

V is TRBV5-1 and J is TRBJ2-1; D is uncertain. V gave up 2 bases and J gave up 6 bases, with 9 bases separating them. The CDR3 has 13 amino acids. The germline gives CDR1 SGHRS, CDR2 YFSETQ. The CDR3 DNA follows: TGCGCCAGCAGCTTCGACAACCGCAATGAGCAGTTCTTC. Translation: CASSFDNRNEQFF.

The chain links TRBV27 to TRBJ1-2; TRBD1 is a possible D gene (6 bases). The length of the CDR3 is 12 residues. Germline values: CDR1 MNHEY, CDR2 SMNVEV (reference sequence). Trimming removed 6 bases from V and 8 bases from J, with 13 bases in between. CDR3 sequence reads: CASRLQGQGYTF. Written as DNA, the CDR3 is TGTGCCAGCAGACTACAGGGTCAGGGCTACACCTTC.

The J gene is TRBJ2-2, the V gene TRBV7-9; D unresolved. The ends were cut back, 0 bases at V and 3 bases at J, with 14 bases in the middle. The CDR3 is made up of 17 amino acids. Germline assignment: CDR1 SEHNR and CDR2 FQNEAQ (reference sequence). CDR3 sequence (DNA): TGTGCCAGCAGCTTAGCGCCGTGGTTCCGGGACACCGGGGAGCTGTTTTTT. Its translation is CASSLAPWFRDTGELFF.

This clone was seen only a few times. The chain recombines TRBV11-2 with TRBJ2-5; maybe TRBD2 (6 bases). This CDR3 has 15 residues. Germline lookup yields CDR1 SGHAT and CDR2 FQNNGV. V dropped 5 bases and J dropped 1 base, with 14 bases sitting between them. The CDR3 spells CASSPGTSLQETQYF. The DNA of the CDR3 is TGTGCCAGCAGCCCCGGGACTTCTCTCCAAGAGACCCAGTACTTC.

J is TRBJ1-4 and V is TRBV6-5, with D possibly matching TRBD1 (6 bases). V was clipped by 0 bases and J by 7 bases, with 9 bases between them. The CDR3 contains 14 residues. Germline lookup yields CDR1 MNHEY and CDR2 SVGAGI. The CDR3: CASSYSTGGEKLFF. The CDR3 DNA sequence: TGTGCCAGCAGTTACTCGACAGGCGGTGAAAAACTGTTTTTT.

The chain recombines TRBV19 with TRBJ2-4; D unclear. V lost 5 bases and J lost 1, with 15 bases in between. Germline values: CDR1 LNHDA, CDR2 SQIVND (reference sequence). CDR3 length: 16 amino acids. In DNA, the CDR3 is TGTGCCAGTAGTGCAATGACCCAGGCGGCCAAAAACATTCAGTACTTC. The encoded protein is CASSAMTQAAKNIQYF.

The DNA for the CDR3 is TGCGCCAGCAGCCCCTCCGGGACAACGTTGGATGAGCAGTTCTTC. Translated: CASSPSGTTLDEQFF. The V call is TRBV5-1, the J call TRBJ2-1; TRBD1 might be the D (6 bases). Deletions cut 4 bases from V and 8 bases from J, with 19 bases between. Per the germline V gene, CDR1 is SGHRS and CDR2 is YFSETQ. This CDR3 has 15 amino acids.